Below are 18 T cell receptor beta chains sequenced from a single sample in a study of blood T cell repertoires in COVID-19. Profiled with immunoSEQ multiplex PCR; TCRdb holds only in-frame clones, not every one. The sample has fewer than 200,000 clones; around four fifths are singletons. The sample consisted of peripheral blood. Receptors originate from a woman of 80 years or more with COVID-19, enrolled during active disease.

This chain's CDR3 is CASSVEPGARRGETQYF. The CDR3 DNA reads as TGTGCCAGCAGCGTAGAGCCCGGTGCTAGACGGGGGGAGACCCAGTACTTC. This sequence joins TRBV9 and TRBJ2-5, with D tentatively TRBD2 (6 bases). Trimming shortened V by 0 bases and J by 5 bases, and 20 bases separated the two germline ends. CDR3 size: 17 residues. The germline V gene encodes CDR1 SGDLS and CDR2 YYNGEE. Supplemented by reference TRBV9 and TRBJ2-5, the full variable domain reads DSGVTQTPKHLITATGQRVTLRCSPRSGDLSVYWYQQSLDQGLQFLIQYYNGEERAKGNILERFSAQQFPDLHSELNLSSLELGDSALYFCASSVEPGARRGETQYFGPGTRLLVL.

The chain has TRBV7-9 and TRBJ2-5; D perhaps matches TRBD2 (5 bases). This CDR3 contains 19 residues. Germline CDR1 is SEHNR and CDR2 is FQNEAQ (reference sequence). With 5 bases removed from V and 5 bases from J, the gap between germline ends came to 30 bases. Here the CDR3 DNA reads TGTGCCAGCAGCCCGCAAAAACGGACTGGAGGCTTTCGCAGGGAGACCCAGTACTTC. It yields the protein CASSPQKRTGGFRRETQYF.

The chain employs TRBV19 and TRBJ2-4; 10 bases match TRBD1. This CDR3 contains 15 residues. V lost 3 bases and J lost 4; bases outside the gene matches: 3. The germline CDR1 and CDR2 sequences are LNHDA and SQIVND (reference sequence). CDR3 residues: CASSMGTGAKNIQYF. In DNA form, the CDR3 reads TGTGCCAGTAGTATGGGGACAGGGGCGAAAAACATTCAGTACTTC.

This sequence joins TRBV11-2 and TRBJ1-1, with D possibly TRBD1 on 6 matching bases. Per germline, CDR1 SGHAT and CDR2 FQNNGV. Trimming left V 2 bases short and J 0 bases short, with 7 bases between. This CDR3 contains 14 residues. The DNA for the CDR3 is TGTGCCAGCAGCTTAACAGGGATGAACACTGAAGCTTTCTTT. This sequence encodes CASSLTGMNTEAFF.

J is TRBJ2-5 and V is TRBV18; D is unclear. CDR3 length: 13 residues. Germline V CDR1 and CDR2: KGHSH, LQKENI. Trimming left V 5 bases short and J 2 bases short, with 9 bases between. CDR3 loop: CASSYNGQETQYF. The DNA for the CDR3 is TGTGCCAGCTCATACAACGGGCAAGAGACCCAGTACTTC.

The rearrangement joins TRBV28 to TRBJ1-2; 8 bases agree with TRBD1. CDR1 is MDHEN, CDR2 SYDVKM, per germline. The junction had 3 bases not matched to a gene; V was cut back by 2 bases and J by 4 bases. The CDR3 loop spans 14 amino acids. The CDR3 sequence is CASSLSTGGYGYTF. The CDR3 DNA follows: TGTGCCAGCAGTTTAAGTACAGGGGGCTATGGCTACACCTTC.

This chain uses TRBV6-4 with TRBJ2-5; maybe TRBD2 (5 bases). The CDR3 spans 14 residues. CDR1 MRHNA and CDR2 SNTAGT come from the germline V gene. The V and J ends lost 0 bases and 7 bases respectively, with 12 bases between them. The CDR3 bases are TGTGCCAGCAGTGACTCTCCGGGGATGGGGACCCAGTACTTC. Protein sequence: CASSDSPGMGTQYF.

As DNA, the CDR3 is TGTGCCAGCAGCCAACTCAGCGGGCCCCAAGAGACCCAGTACTTC. Amino acids: CASSQLSGPQETQYF. The V gene is TRBV14, the J gene TRBJ2-5; TRBD2 might be the D (6 bases). With 2 bases removed from V and 1 base from J, the gap between germline ends came to 11 bases. Germline lookup yields CDR1 SGHDN and CDR2 FVKESK. This CDR3 comprises 15 residues. The full variable domain, completed using reference TRBV14 and TRBJ2-5, is EAGVTQFPSHSVIEKGQTVTLRCDPISGHDNLYWYRRVMGKEIKFLLHFVKESKQDESGMPNNRFLAERTGGTYSTLKVQPAELEDSGVYFCASSQLSGPQETQYFGPGTRLLVL.

The chain uses TRBV9 and TRBJ2-7; D perhaps matches TRBD1 (5 bases). V lost 6 bases and J 4 bases, leaving 20 bases between the germline ends. CDR1 and CDR2 (germline): SGDLS, YYNGEE. CDR3 length equals 15 residues. The chain's CDR3 is CASKKKSDKVYEQYF. The DNA for the CDR3 is TGTGCCAGCAAAAAAAAATCGGACAAGGTGTACGAGCAGTACTTC.

J is TRBJ1-2 and V is TRBV5-1, with a possible D match to TRBD1 (6 bases). This CDR3 has 13 amino acids. Trimming cost V 6 bases and J 8 bases, with 17 bases left between them. Germline assignment: CDR1 SGHRS and CDR2 YFSETQ. CDR3 sequence (DNA): TGCGCCAGCACGACTGACAGGCTTCGAGGCTACACCTTC. Translation: CASTTDRLRGYTF. The full variable domain, completed using reference TRBV5-1 and TRBJ1-2, is KAGVTQTPRYLIKTRGQQVTLSCSPISGHRSVSWYQQTPGQGLQFLFEYFSETQRNKGNFPGRFSGRQFSNSRSEMNVSTLELGDSALYLCASTTDRLRGYTFGSGTRLTVV.

The V and J genes are TRBV10-2 and TRBJ2-7, with 9 bases identical to TRBD1. V lost 0 bases to trimming and J lost 3 bases; unmatched junction nucleotides: 3. The CDR3 contains 15 residues. The V gene's germline CDR1 is WSHSY and CDR2 SAAADI. The CDR3 is CASSESPDRGYEQYF. The DNA of the CDR3 is TGCGCCAGCAGTGAGTCCCCGGACAGGGGCTACGAGCAGTACTTC.

The chain employs TRBV12-3 or TRBV12-4 and TRBJ2-3; D is unclear. With 5 bases removed from V and 8 bases from J, the gap between germline ends came to 14 bases. CDR3 length: 13 amino acids. The CDR3 sequence: CASSPGFRGTQYF. The CDR3 DNA sequence: TGTGCCAGCAGTCCGGGTTTTCGCGGTACGCAGTATTTT.

The chain links TRBV5-5 to TRBJ2-7; a weak D match, TRBD1 (5 bases). The ends were cut back, 0 bases at V and 7 bases at J, with 11 bases in the middle. The germline V gene encodes CDR1 SGHKS and CDR2 YYEKEE (reference sequence). The length of the CDR3 is 13 residues. DNA of the CDR3: TGTGCCAGCAGCTTGGCCAGGGAAAGGGAGCAGTACTTC. Protein sequence: CASSLAREREQYF.

This clone was seen just once. The rearrangement joins TRBV28 to TRBJ1-2; D not resolved. V was cut by 7 bases and J by 0 bases, with 6 bases left in between. CDR3 length equals 12 residues. The V gene's germline CDR1 is MDHEN and CDR2 SYDVKM. CDR3: CASMEANYGYTF. In DNA, the CDR3 is TGTGCCAGCATGGAGGCTAACTATGGCTACACCTTC.

The chain employs TRBV21-1 and TRBJ1-3. TRBV21-1 is deemed a pseudogene. The CDR3 extends over 10 amino acids. The CDR3 DNA reads TGTGCCAGCATGTGCCACTTGATATATTTT. Residues: CASMCHLIYF.

CDR3 amino acids: CASSPVSGIPDNEQFF. CDR3 nucleotides: TGTGCCAGCAGCCCAGTCTCGGGGATACCTGACAATGAGCAGTTCTTC. The chain combines TRBV11-1 with TRBJ2-1; a possible D gene is TRBD2 (5 bases). Trimming shortened V by 5 bases and J by 5 bases, and 19 bases separated the two germline ends. Per the germline V gene, CDR1 is SGHAT and CDR2 is FQDESV (reference sequence). The CDR3 covers 16 residues.

V gene TRBV2 combines with J gene TRBJ2-5, with D perhaps matching TRBD1 (6 bases). Trimming cost V 6 bases and J 0 bases, with 11 bases left between them. This CDR3 contains 14 residues. Germline V gene data show CDR1 as SNHLY and CDR2 as FYNNEI. The DNA of the CDR3 is TGTGCCAGCAGGGGGGCCCAATACCAAGAGACCCAGTACTTC. The encoded protein is CASRGAQYQETQYF.

The chain carries TRBV5-1 and TRBJ2-5; D may be TRBD2 (7 bases). Trimming left V 4 bases short and J 1 base short, with 14 bases between. The CDR3 totals 15 residues. Germline assignment: CDR1 SGHRS and CDR2 YFSETQ. The CDR3 reads CASSLNGGLQETQYF. The CDR3, as DNA: TGCGCCAGCAGCCTGAACGGGGGGCTCCAAGAGACCCAGTACTTC.